The clone carrying this TCR beta chain has a single count. The antigen is unknown. The method was immunoSEQ multiplex PCR; TCRdb's version includes in-frame clones alone and lacks a portion of them. Of some 170,000 clones listed, 85% to 95% were seen once; the top ten hold about 4.6%. These data originate in a study of T cell responses to AZD1222 COVID-19 vaccine. Germline CDR1 reads SGHTA; CDR2 reads FQGNSA. CDR3 length equals 15 residues. V shed 1 base, J shed 3 bases, and the junction held 5 bases outside the gene matches. Study findings and constraints: Two AZD1222 administrations were followed by greater Spike-specific TCR breadth and depth.

The chain links TRBV7-2 to TRBJ1-2; 7 bases align to TRBD1. Source: peripheral blood, taken 28 days after the second AZD1222 dose. The clonotype originates from an adult who received the AZD1222 COVID-19 vaccine. CDR3 region: CASSLDSGTDYGYTF. In nucleotides, the CDR3 is TGTGCCAGCAGCTTAGACTCAGGGACAGACTATGGCTACACCTTC.